The T cell receptor beta chain under discussion was sequenced for a study of CD8 T cells in Susac syndrome. Study in general: Patients with Susac syndrome were therapy-naive, on corticosteroids, or on intravenous immunoglobulin alone at blood draw.

A quantity of roughly 0.5 to 1 ug RNA underwent reverse transcription using random hexamers. Amplification of TCR beta CDR3 by immunoSEQ multiplex PCR spanned 54 Vbeta and 13 Jbeta. MiXCR, run by TCRdb on the immunoSEQ multiplex PCR reads, gives a single entry per CDR3 protein. Here the sample spans 210,000 or so distinct CDR3 sequences, approximately 94% being singletons. V trimming: 8 bases; J trimming: 4 bases; junction bases outside the gene matches: 6. Per germline, CDR1 LNHDA and CDR2 SQIVND (reference sequence). The length of the CDR3 is 14 residues. The clonotype comes from a human donor with Susac syndrome. The chain combines TRBV19 with TRBJ2-7, with 12 bases lining up with TRBD1. Material: CD4+ T cells from PBMCs. The CDR3 reads CASAPGQGAYEQYF. As DNA, the CDR3 is TGTGCCAGTGCTCCGGGACAGGGGGCGTACGAGCAGTACTTC.